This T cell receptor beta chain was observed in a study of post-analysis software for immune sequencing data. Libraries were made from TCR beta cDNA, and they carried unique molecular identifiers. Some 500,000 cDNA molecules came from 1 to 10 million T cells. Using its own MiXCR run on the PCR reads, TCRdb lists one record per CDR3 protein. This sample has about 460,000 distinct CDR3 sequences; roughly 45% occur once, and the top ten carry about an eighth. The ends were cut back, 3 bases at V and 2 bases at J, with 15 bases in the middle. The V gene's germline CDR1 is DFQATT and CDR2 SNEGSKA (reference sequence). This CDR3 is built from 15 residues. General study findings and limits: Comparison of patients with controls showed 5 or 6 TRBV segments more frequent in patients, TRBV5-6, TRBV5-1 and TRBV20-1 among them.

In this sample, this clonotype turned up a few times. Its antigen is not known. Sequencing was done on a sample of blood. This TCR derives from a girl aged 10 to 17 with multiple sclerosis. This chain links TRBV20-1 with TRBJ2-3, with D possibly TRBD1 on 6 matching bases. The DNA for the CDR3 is TGCAGTGCTAGTAATCCCAGGGGTCCCACAGATACGCAGTATTTT. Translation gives CSASNPRGPTDTQYF.